This T cell receptor beta chain originates from a study of blood T cell repertoires in COVID-19. Study as a whole: Nucleic acid was either cDNA or gDNA, and it came from T cells, B-cell-depleted T cells, or PBMCs.

The CDR3 loop spans 13 amino acids. Germline assignment: CDR1 SGHTA and CDR2 FQGNSA. Original methodology: Amplified reference gene primers provided the basis for estimating nucleated cell counts. Using immunoSEQ multiplex PCR, the repertoire was profiled, and TCRdb retains in-frame clones only, with some absent. V and J calls plus clone size are reproduced from that table; the DNA served to infer D and trimming. The repertoire holds 85,000 to 95,000 clones, with 70% to 85% as singletons. Turning to this clone: The junction departs from the called germline gene at one end, perhaps through a read error.

The sequence was collected from an older man with acute or convalescent COVID-19. The rearrangement links TRBV7-2 to TRBJ1-1; D gene ambiguous. Input material: peripheral blood. Written as DNA, the CDR3 is TGTGCCAGCAGCTTCTCAGTGAAAACTGAAGCTTTCTTT. Residues: CASSFSVKTEAFF.